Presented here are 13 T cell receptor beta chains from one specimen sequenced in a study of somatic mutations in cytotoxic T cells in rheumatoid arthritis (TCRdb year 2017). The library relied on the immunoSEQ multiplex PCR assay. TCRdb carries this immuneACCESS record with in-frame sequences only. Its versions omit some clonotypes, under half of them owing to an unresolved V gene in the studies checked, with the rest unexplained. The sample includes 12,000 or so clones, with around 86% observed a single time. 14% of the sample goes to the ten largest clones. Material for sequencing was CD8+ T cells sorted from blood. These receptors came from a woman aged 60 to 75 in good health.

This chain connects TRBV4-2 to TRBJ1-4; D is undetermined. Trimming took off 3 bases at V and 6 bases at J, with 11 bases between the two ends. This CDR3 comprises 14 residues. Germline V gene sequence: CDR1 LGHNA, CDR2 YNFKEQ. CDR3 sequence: CASSHSDKDEKLFF. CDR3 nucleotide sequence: TGTGCCAGCAGCCATTCTGACAAAGATGAAAAACTGTTTTTT.

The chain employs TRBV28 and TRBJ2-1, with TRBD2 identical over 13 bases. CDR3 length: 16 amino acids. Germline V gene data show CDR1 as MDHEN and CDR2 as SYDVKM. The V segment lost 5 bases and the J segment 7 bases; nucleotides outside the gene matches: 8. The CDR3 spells CASSILAGGPENEQFF. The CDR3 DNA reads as TGTGCCAGCAGTATACTAGCGGGGGGGCCTGAGAATGAGCAGTTCTTC. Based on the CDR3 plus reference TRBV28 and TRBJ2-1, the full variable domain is DVKVTQSSRYLVKRTGEKVFLECVQDMDHENMFWYRQDPGLGLRLIYFSYDVKMKEKGDIPEGYSVSREKKERFSLILESASTNQTSMYLCASSILAGGPENEQFFGPGTRLTVL.

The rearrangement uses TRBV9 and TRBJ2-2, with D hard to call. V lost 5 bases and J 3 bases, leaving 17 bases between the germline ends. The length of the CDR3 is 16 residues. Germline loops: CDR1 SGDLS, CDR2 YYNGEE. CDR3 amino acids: CASSLLEARYTGELFF. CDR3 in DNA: TGTGCCAGCAGTCTCCTCGAGGCTAGGTACACCGGGGAGCTGTTTTTT.

Here the CDR3 reads CASSAVGGTDTQYF. The CDR3 DNA reads as TGTGCCAGCAGCGCCGTCGGTGGCACAGATACGCAGTATTTT. This chain uses TRBV9 with TRBJ2-3; D unresolved. The CDR3 loop spans 14 amino acids. The V gene's germline CDR1 is SGDLS and CDR2 YYNGEE. Trimming shortened V by 3 bases and J by 1 base, and 9 bases separated the two germline ends.

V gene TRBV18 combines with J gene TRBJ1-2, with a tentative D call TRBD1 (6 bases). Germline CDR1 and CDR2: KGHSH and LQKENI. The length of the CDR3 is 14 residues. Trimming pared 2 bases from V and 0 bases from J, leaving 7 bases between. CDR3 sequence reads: CASSPGTSNYGYTF. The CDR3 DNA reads TGTGCCAGCTCACCAGGGACATCTAACTATGGCTACACCTTC.

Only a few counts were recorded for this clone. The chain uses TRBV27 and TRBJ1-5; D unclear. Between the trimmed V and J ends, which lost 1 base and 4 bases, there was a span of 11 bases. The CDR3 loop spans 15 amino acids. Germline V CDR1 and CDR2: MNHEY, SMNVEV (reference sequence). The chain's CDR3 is CASSLWSGGNQPQHF. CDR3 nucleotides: TGTGCCAGCAGTTTATGGAGTGGAGGGAATCAGCCCCAGCATTTT.

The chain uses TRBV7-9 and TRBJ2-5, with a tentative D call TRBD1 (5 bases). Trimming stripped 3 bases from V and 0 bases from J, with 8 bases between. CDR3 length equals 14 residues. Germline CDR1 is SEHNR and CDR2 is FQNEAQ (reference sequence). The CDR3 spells CASSFATDQETQYF. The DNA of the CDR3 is TGTGCCAGCAGCTTCGCGACAGACCAAGAGACCCAGTACTTC.

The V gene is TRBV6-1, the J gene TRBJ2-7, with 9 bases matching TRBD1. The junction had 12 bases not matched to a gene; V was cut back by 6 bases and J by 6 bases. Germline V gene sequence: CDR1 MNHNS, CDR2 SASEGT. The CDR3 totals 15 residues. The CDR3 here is CASRTGGDRPGEQYV. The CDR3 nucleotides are TGTGCCAGCAGAACAGGGGGCGATCGCCCGGGCGAGCAGTACGTC.

CDR3 region: CASSRGSGTGLLDEQFF. CDR3 in DNA: TGTGCCAGCAGCCGAGGCTCCGGGACAGGGCTACTGGATGAGCAGTTCTTC. This chain connects TRBV5-4 to TRBJ2-1, with 9 bases aligning to TRBD1. Trimming cost V 4 bases and J 8 bases; bases outside gene matches: 16. Per germline, CDR1 SGHNT and CDR2 YYREEE (reference sequence). The CDR3 length is 17 residues. Using reference TRBV5-4 and TRBJ2-1 for the parts outside the CDR3, the full variable domain is ETGVTQSPTHLIKTRGQQVTLRCSSQSGHNTVSWYQQALGQGPQFIFQYYREEENGRGNFPPRFSGLQFPNYSSELNVNALELDDSALYLCASSRGSGTGLLDEQFFGPGTRLTVL.

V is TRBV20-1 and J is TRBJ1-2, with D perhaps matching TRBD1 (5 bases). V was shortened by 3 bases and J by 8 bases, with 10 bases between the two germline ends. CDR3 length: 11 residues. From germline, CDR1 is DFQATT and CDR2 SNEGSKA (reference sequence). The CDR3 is CSARTVSGYTF. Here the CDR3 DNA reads TGCAGTGCTAGGACAGTATCCGGCTACACCTTC.

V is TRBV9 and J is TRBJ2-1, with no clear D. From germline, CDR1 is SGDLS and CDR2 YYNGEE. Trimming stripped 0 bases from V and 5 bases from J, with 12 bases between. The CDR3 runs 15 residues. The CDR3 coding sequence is TGTGCCAGCAGCGTAGCTGGTACAGCTAACAATGAGCAGTTCTTC. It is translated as CASSVAGTANNEQFF.

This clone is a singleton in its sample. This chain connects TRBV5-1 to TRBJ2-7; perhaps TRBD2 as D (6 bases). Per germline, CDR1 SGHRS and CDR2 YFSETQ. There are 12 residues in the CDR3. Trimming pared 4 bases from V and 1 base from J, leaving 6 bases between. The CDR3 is CASSRGSYEQYV. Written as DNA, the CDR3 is TGCGCCAGCAGCCGGGGGTCCTACGAGCAGTACGTC.

The CDR3 region has the DNA TGTGCCAGCAGCGTCTCCACGGGGGGCACAGATACGCAGTATTTT. Its protein product is CASSVSTGGTDTQYF. The chain recombines TRBV9 with TRBJ2-3; a possible D gene is TRBD2 (6 bases). V dropped 2 bases and J dropped 1 base, with 11 bases sitting between them. CDR1 and CDR2 (germline): SGDLS, YYNGEE. The CDR3 is made up of 15 amino acids.